The 29 T cell receptor beta chains in this list originate from one sample, sequenced in a study of blood T cell repertoires in COVID-19. Assay used: immunoSEQ multiplex PCR; TCRdb lists only in-frame clones, some missing. The sample gives 30,000 to 35,000 clones, more than 90% of which show up once; approximately 12% is in the top ten. The sample consisted of peripheral blood. All receptors come from a human donor in a cohort sampled during active COVID-19.

The gene calls are TRBV7-2 and TRBJ2-7; 8 bases map to TRBD1. This CDR3 spans 15 amino acids. Losses at the gene ends were 4 bases for V and 4 bases for J; bases not matched to a gene: 9. Germline lookup yields CDR1 SGHTA and CDR2 FQGNSA. CDR3 coding DNA: TGTGCCAGCAGCTCCGCCCCCCAGGGGGCTTACGAGCAGTACTTC. It translates to CASSSAPQGAYEQYF.

This sequence joins TRBV30 and TRBJ2-5, with 8 bases lining up with TRBD1. CDR1 is GTSNPN and CDR2 is SVGIG in the germline V gene (reference sequence). This CDR3 region has 14 residues. Trimming cost V 0 bases and J 1 base; bases outside gene matches: 1. The CDR3 sequence is CAWSVQGVQETQYF. The CDR3 DNA follows: TGTGCCTGGAGTGTACAGGGGGTCCAAGAGACCCAGTACTTC. The whole variable domain, remainder taken from reference TRBV30 and TRBJ2-5, is SQTIHQWPATLVQPVGSPLSLECTVEGTSNPNLYWYRQAAGRGLQLLFYSVGIGQISSEVPQNLSASRPQDRQFILSSKKLLLSDSGFYLCAWSVQGVQETQYFGPGTRLLVL.

The rearrangement joins TRBV3-1 (or the pseudogene TRBV3-2) to TRBJ1-5, with TRBD1 matching 7 bases. The germline gives CDR1 LGHDT, CDR2 YNNKEL (reference sequence). Losses at the gene ends were 3 bases for V and 9 bases for J; bases not matched to a gene: 14. This CDR3 is 16 amino acids long. CDR3 protein: CASSQNRDSSNGPQHF. The CDR3 DNA follows: TGTGCCAGCAGCCAGAACCGGGACAGTTCTAATGGGCCCCAGCATTTT.

The V and J genes are TRBV7-3 and TRBJ2-6, with TRBD1 matching over 8 bases. V shed 4 bases, J shed 0 bases, and the junction held 8 bases outside the gene matches. The CDR3 loop spans 18 amino acids. Looked up from germline, CDR1 is SGHTA and CDR2 is FQGTGA. The CDR3 region is CASSSLGTGCSGANVLTF. The DNA for the CDR3 is TGTGCCAGCAGCTCCCTTGGGACAGGCTGCTCTGGGGCCAACGTCCTGACTTTC.

This chain joins TRBV28 and TRBJ1-6; maybe TRBD1 (5 bases). Germline V gene data show CDR1 as MDHEN and CDR2 as SYDVKM. CDR3 size: 15 residues. V was trimmed by 5 bases and J by 11 bases, leaving 19 bases between them. CDR3 sequence reads: CASSPPTARGAPLHF. The CDR3 nucleotides read TGTGCCAGCAGTCCTCCAACGGCCCGGGGGGCACCCCTCCACTTT.

The chain has TRBV9 and TRBJ2-7; TRBD1 matches at 9 bases. CDR1 is SGDLS, CDR2 YYNGEE, per germline. This CDR3 is 15 amino acids long. V shed 0 bases, J shed 4 bases, and the junction held 5 bases outside the gene matches. The CDR3 DNA follows: TGTGCCAGCAGCGTAGCCCCCGGACAGGGGTACGAGCAGTACTTC. Amino acids: CASSVAPGQGYEQYF.

The rearrangement joins TRBV4-1 to TRBJ1-1; 8 nucleotides agree with TRBD1. Germline CDR1 is MGHRA and CDR2 is YSYEKL. Trimming cost V 4 bases and J 4 bases; bases outside gene matches: 8. This CDR3 region has 15 residues. As DNA, the CDR3 is TGCGCCAGCAGCCGGATAGGACAGGGCGGCACTGAAGCTTTCTTT. Its protein product is CASSRIGQGGTEAFF.

The chain links TRBV28 to TRBJ1-2, with no clear D. The germline CDR1 and CDR2 sequences are MDHEN and SYDVKM. This CDR3 has 16 amino acids. V was pared by 4 bases and J by 0 bases, with 15 bases between. The CDR3 DNA follows: TGTGCCAGCAGTTCCGGCGGGGTCGGAACTAACTATGGCTACACCTTC. Amino acid sequence: CASSSGGVGTNYGYTF.

The sample holds one count of this clone. The chain links TRBV2 to TRBJ2-7, with 9 bases lining up with TRBD2. CDR3 length equals 14 residues. Germline V lookup: CDR1 SNHLY, CDR2 FYNNEI. V lost 6 bases to trimming and J lost 0 bases; unmatched junction nucleotides: 3. Here the CDR3 reads CASRQREDSYEQYF. CDR3 DNA sequence: TGTGCCAGCAGACAGCGGGAGGACTCCTACGAGCAGTACTTC.

J is TRBJ1-5 and V is TRBV15, with 9 bases fitting TRBD1. The CDR3 has 16 amino acids. Per the germline V gene, CDR1 is LNHNV and CDR2 is YYDKDF (reference sequence). V dropped 2 bases and J dropped 5; count of bases not matched to a gene: 7. As DNA, the CDR3 is TGTGCCACCAGCAGACTACAGGGGGCGGGGGATCAGCCCCAGCATTTT. Protein sequence: CATSRLQGAGDQPQHF.

V and J are TRBV30 and TRBJ1-4, with D possibly matching TRBD1 (6 bases). Germline V lookup: CDR1 GTSNPN, CDR2 SVGIG (reference sequence). This CDR3 spans 14 amino acids. Trimming took 3 bases from V and 5 from J, leaving 13 bases between them. The CDR3 sequence is CAWRETGQNEKLFF. CDR3 nucleotide sequence: TGTGCCTGGAGAGAGACAGGTCAGAATGAAAAACTGTTTTTT.

CDR3 sequence reads: CASSDRGGEAFF. Here the CDR3 DNA reads TGTGCCAGCAGTGACAGGGGAGGGGAAGCTTTCTTT. The V and J genes are TRBV6-4 and TRBJ1-1, with D possibly being TRBD1 (5 bases). The germline CDR1 and CDR2 sequences are MRHNA and SNTAGT. The ends were cut back, 2 bases at V and 8 bases at J, with 9 bases in the middle. The CDR3 is made up of 12 amino acids.

V usage is TRBV18 and J usage is TRBJ2-7, with TRBD1 matching 7 bases. The CDR3 runs to 13 residues. With 3 bases clipped from V and 5 bases from J, the junction kept 4 bases outside the gene matches. Germline V CDR1 and CDR2: KGHSH, LQKENI. In DNA, the CDR3 is TGTGCCAGCTCACCCCACAGGGGTGACGAGCAGTACTTC. Translated, it gives CASSPHRGDEQYF. Full variable domain (rest looked up from reference TRBV18 and TRBJ2-7): NAGVMQNPRHLVRRRGQEARLRCSPMKGHSHVYWYRQLPEEGLKFMVYLQKENIIDESGMPKERFSAEFPKEGPSILRIQQVVRGDSAAYFCASSPHRGDEQYFGPGTRLTVT.

The chain is built from TRBV6-5 and TRBJ2-1, with D maybe TRBD1 (6 bases). This CDR3 has 12 amino acids. Germline V lookup: CDR1 MNHEY, CDR2 SVGAGI. V was clipped by 11 bases and J by 7 bases, with 15 bases between them. CDR3 nucleotides: TGTGCCGTCAAGACAGGAATAAATGAGCAGTTCTTC. As protein: CAVKTGINEQFF.

V and J are TRBV29-1 and TRBJ1-2, with 7 bases identical to TRBD1. With 6 bases clipped from V and 4 bases from J, the junction kept 5 bases outside the gene matches. This CDR3 spans 12 amino acids. The V gene's germline CDR1 is SQVTM and CDR2 ANQGSEA. CDR3 bases: TGCAGCGTAGGGACAGCAAGCTATGGCTACACCTTC. Amino acid sequence: CSVGTASYGYTF.

The chain has TRBV4-3 and TRBJ1-1; the D is unclear. The CDR3 length is 14 residues. CDR1 is LGHNA and CDR2 is YSLEER in the germline V gene. Trimming removed 1 base at V and 3 bases at J, with 9 bases between. The CDR3 is CASSQVLQHTEAFF. In DNA, the CDR3 is TGCGCCAGCAGCCAAGTGTTACAGCACACTGAAGCTTTCTTT.

This clone occurred once. The rearrangement joins TRBV5-1 to TRBJ2-7, with 10 bases matching TRBD2. This CDR3 spans 15 amino acids. V lost 4 bases to trimming and J lost 2 bases; unmatched junction nucleotides: 6. The germline CDR1 and CDR2 sequences are SGHRS and YFSETQ. For the CDR3, the DNA is TGCGCCAGCAGCGTTAGCGGGAGGCTCCCCTACGAGCAGTACTTC. Its translation is CASSVSGRLPYEQYF.

The genes are TRBV7-3 and TRBJ2-1; 15 nucleotides match TRBD2. V was pared by 5 bases and J by 12 bases, with 8 bases of the junction left unmatched. The CDR3 spans 15 residues. Germline CDR1 SGHTA, CDR2 FQGTGA. CDR3 amino acids: CASSPTWTSGGGQFF. CDR3 DNA: TGTGCCAGCAGCCCCACGTGGACTAGCGGGGGGGGGCAGTTCTTC.

The rearrangement links TRBV6-2 or TRBV6-3 to TRBJ2-2, with 8 bases that match TRBD2. Germline trimming cut 5 bases from V and 3 bases from J; bases unmatched to any gene: 5. CDR3 length equals 15 residues. Germline lookup yields CDR1 MNHEY and CDR2 SVGEGT. The CDR3 sequence is CASSPGTRDTGELFF. CDR3 sequence (DNA): TGTGCCAGCAGTCCCGGGACTAGGGACACCGGGGAGCTGTTTTTT.

The chain has TRBV7-6 and TRBJ2-7; D is perhaps TRBD2 (6 bases). The V gene's germline CDR1 is SGHVS and CDR2 FNYEAQ. This CDR3 comprises 12 residues. Trimming took 2 bases from V and 7 from J, leaving 9 bases between them. CDR3 DNA: TGTGCCAGCAGCTTACAGAGCGGGGAGCAGTACTTC. It encodes CASSLQSGEQYF.

The chain joins TRBV5-5 to TRBJ1-5; D is ambiguous. Trimming stripped 3 bases from V and 0 bases from J, with 16 bases between. The CDR3 is 17 amino acids. Germline V gene sequence: CDR1 SGHKS, CDR2 YYEKEE (reference sequence). The CDR3 DNA is TGTGCCAGCAGCTGGGAGTTTTGGGGATCTAGCAATCAGCCCCAGCATTTT. This translates into CASSWEFWGSSNQPQHF.

The CDR3 region has the DNA TGTGCCAGCAGCGACCTAGGGGGGCAGGGGGCTTACACTGAAGCTTTCTTT. This translates into CASSDLGGQGAYTEAFF. This chain links TRBV9 with TRBJ1-1, with 8 bases identical to TRBD1. Losses at the gene ends were 3 bases for V and 3 bases for J; bases not matched to a gene: 13. CDR3 size: 17 residues. The germline V gene encodes CDR1 SGDLS and CDR2 YYNGEE. Using reference TRBV9 and TRBJ1-1 for the parts outside the CDR3, the full variable domain is DSGVTQTPKHLITATGQRVTLRCSPRSGDLSVYWYQQSLDQGLQFLIQYYNGEERAKGNILERFSAQQFPDLHSELNLSSLELGDSALYFCASSDLGGQGAYTEAFFGQGTRLTVV.

The chain combines TRBV7-6 with TRBJ1-1; D uncertain. The V gene lost 5 bases and the J gene lost 7 bases, with 8 bases spanning the gap. Germline CDR1 is SGHVS and CDR2 is FNYEAQ. The CDR3 is 11 residues long. As DNA, the CDR3 is TGTGCCAGCAGCCCCTTCGGTGAAGCTTTCTTT. It specifies CASSPFGEAFF.

The CDR3 protein is CASSFTGFWSNTIYF. In DNA form, the CDR3 reads TGTGCCAGCAGCTTTACAGGGTTTTGGAGCAACACCATATATTTT. This chain connects TRBV11-2 to TRBJ1-3, with D possibly matching TRBD1 (6 bases). CDR1 SGHAT and CDR2 FQNNGV come from the germline V gene. The ends were cut back, 3 bases at V and 7 bases at J, with 16 bases in the middle. The CDR3 loop spans 15 amino acids.

The CDR3 region is CASSSGGLDEAFF. The CDR3 DNA sequence: TGTGCCAGCAGTTCGGGGGGGCTCGATGAAGCTTTCTTT. The chain has TRBV12-3 or TRBV12-4 and TRBJ1-1, with a possible D match to TRBD1 (6 bases). V lost 4 bases and J 7 bases, leaving 13 bases between the germline ends. CDR3 length equals 13 residues.

This clone showed up just once. In DNA form, the CDR3 reads TGTGCCAGCAGCCGCACTAGCGGGAGCTACAATGAGCAGTTCTTC. Residues: CASSRTSGSYNEQFF. This chain connects TRBV28 to TRBJ2-1; 11 bases align to TRBD2. Germline lookup yields CDR1 MDHEN and CDR2 SYDVKM. Trimming removed 6 bases from V and 3 bases from J; junction bases left unmatched: 4. The CDR3 loop spans 15 amino acids.

The V gene is TRBV5-8, the J gene TRBJ2-6, with 9 bases that match TRBD1. Germline lookup yields CDR1 SGHTS and CDR2 YDEGEE. With 3 bases clipped from V and 1 base from J, the junction kept 8 bases outside the gene matches. The CDR3 length is 18 residues. CDR3 sequence reads: CASSSPTGGLSGANVLTF. The CDR3 region has the DNA TGTGCCAGCAGCTCTCCGACAGGGGGGCTTTCTGGGGCCAACGTCCTGACTTTC.

This clone occurred once. The chain uses TRBV2 and TRBJ2-5; TRBD2 agrees at 12 bases. V gave up 6 bases and J gave up 0 bases; unmatched junction bases: 14. The CDR3 has 19 amino acids. The V gene's germline CDR1 is SNHLY and CDR2 FYNNEI. The CDR3 region has the DNA TGTGCCAGCAGACCAACTAGCGGGAGGTGGGGATATTACCAAGAGACCCAGTACTTC. Its translation: CASRPTSGRWGYYQETQYF.

V usage is TRBV5-4 and J usage is TRBJ2-1; no clear D gene. Looked up from germline, CDR1 is SGHNT and CDR2 is YYREEE (reference sequence). This CDR3 comprises 15 residues. V was cut by 0 bases and J by 0 bases, with 7 bases left in between. CDR3 sequence (DNA): TGTGCCAGCAGCTTGGATACGAGCTCCTACAATGAGCAGTTCTTC. Residues: CASSLDTSSYNEQFF.